The clone carrying this T cell receptor beta chain was recorded at least ten times. Germline V lookup: CDR1 KGHSH, CDR2 LQKENI. The CDR3 runs to 14 residues. Unmatched junction bases numbered 5, after V lost 8 bases and J lost 2 bases. These data belong to a study of read filtering for tumor transcriptome and immune sequencing. The library was built from around 380 ng RNA with molecular barcoded adaptors for alpha/delta and beta/gamma chains. TCRdb re-called the reads with MiXCR, one entry per CDR3 protein. The sample holds some 9,000 distinct CDR3 sequences, roughly 15% seen once. The TCR was taken from a donor over 35 with multiple myeloma. The sample was a population of CD138-negative cells sorted from bone marrow. This chain links TRBV18 with TRBJ2-2, with TRBD1 matching 7 bases. CDR3 in DNA: TGTGCCAGCACAGGGACAGTTAACACCGGGGAGCTGTTTTTT. As protein: CASTGTVNTGELFF. The entire variable domain, with the rest obtained from reference TRBV18 and TRBJ2-2, is as follows: NAGVMQNPRHLVRRRGQEARLRCSPMKGHSHVYWYRQLPEEGLKFMVYLQKENIIDESGMPKERFSAEFPKEGPSILRIQQVVRGDSAAYFCASTGTVNTGELFFGEGSRLTVL.